This T cell receptor (beta chain) stems from a study of T cells in Graves' hyperthyroidism and ophthalmopathy. Findings and caveats of the study: Most expanded thyroid clonotypes above 0.001 also appeared in blood.

Amplified TCR beta CDR3 regions came from RNA transcripts. During a first-round RT-PCR of the TCR CDR3, the HTBI primer set was used. Each CDR3 protein is one row after TCRdb ran MiXCR on the multiplex PCR reads. This sample yields some 250,000 distinct CDR3 sequences, of which roughly 15% are seen a single time; about 14% belongs to the top ten. Together with thyroid ultrasound, orbital computed tomography, serum thyroxine and TRAb, clinical symptoms were used for diagnoses. Initially, at the first diagnosis of hyperthyroidism and before any ophthalmopathy symptoms, blood was sampled. PBMCs were derived from roughly 9.6 ml fresh peripheral blood. Regarding this clonotype: Its specificity is unknown.

The germline V gene encodes CDR1 SQVTM and CDR2 ANQGSEA. The trim removed 4 bases at V and 1 base at J, leaving 3 bases unmatched. This CDR3 is 14 amino acids long. This chain links TRBV29-1 with TRBJ2-3, with 9 bases identical to TRBD2. Sequenced input: blood. This receptor was identified in a woman aged 40 to 49 with Graves' hyperthyroidism that later progressed to Graves' ophthalmopathy. CDR3 region: CSVVEREGTDTQYF. CDR3 sequence (DNA): TGCAGCGTTGTAGAGCGGGAGGGCACAGATACGCAGTATTTT.